This T cell receptor beta chain was obtained from a study of post-analysis software for immune sequencing data. General study points: Pronounced co-clustering by F measure was evident among identically batched samples. The five TRBV segments detected at higher frequency in patients than in controls included TRBV5-6, TRBV5-1 and TRBV20-1.

This CDR3 region has 16 residues. The germline V and J ends were trimmed by 2 bases and 1 base, with 13 bases remaining between them. In germline, CDR1 is ENHRY, CDR2 SYGVKD. Presence of unique molecular identifiers characterized the TCR beta cDNA libraries. MiXCR was run by TCRdb on the PCR reads, yielding one entry per CDR3 protein. The table shows hundreds of thousands of distinct CDR3 sequences, with 35% to 40% occurring only once. This clonotype was counted at least ten times. The antigen remains undetermined. The source material was blood. The chain has TRBV10-3 and TRBJ2-3, with D possibly being TRBD1 (6 bases). The receptor was isolated from a girl aged 5-17 years with multiple sclerosis. The CDR3 is CAISEPSSGGTDTQYF. The CDR3 nucleotides are TGTGCCATCAGTGAGCCAAGTTCAGGGGGCACAGATACGCAGTATTTT.